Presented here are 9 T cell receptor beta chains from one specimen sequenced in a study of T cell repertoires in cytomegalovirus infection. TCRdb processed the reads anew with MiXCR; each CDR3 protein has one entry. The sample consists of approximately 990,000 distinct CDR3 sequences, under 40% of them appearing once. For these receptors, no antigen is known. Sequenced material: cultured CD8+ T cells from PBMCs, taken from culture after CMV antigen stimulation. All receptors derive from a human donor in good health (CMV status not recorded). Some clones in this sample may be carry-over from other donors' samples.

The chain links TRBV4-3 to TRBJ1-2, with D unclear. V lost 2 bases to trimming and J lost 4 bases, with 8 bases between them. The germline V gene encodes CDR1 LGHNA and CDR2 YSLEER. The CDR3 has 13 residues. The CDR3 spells CASSQSAFYGYTF. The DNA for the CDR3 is TGCGCCAGCAGCCAATCAGCATTCTATGGCTACACCTTC.

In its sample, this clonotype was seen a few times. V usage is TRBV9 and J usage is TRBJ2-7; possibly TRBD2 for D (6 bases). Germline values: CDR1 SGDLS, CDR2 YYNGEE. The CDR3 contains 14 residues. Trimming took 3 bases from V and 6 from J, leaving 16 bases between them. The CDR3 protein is CASSEGLSGGEQYV. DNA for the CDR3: TGTGCCAGCAGCGAGGGACTTAGCGGAGGCGAGCAGTACGTC.

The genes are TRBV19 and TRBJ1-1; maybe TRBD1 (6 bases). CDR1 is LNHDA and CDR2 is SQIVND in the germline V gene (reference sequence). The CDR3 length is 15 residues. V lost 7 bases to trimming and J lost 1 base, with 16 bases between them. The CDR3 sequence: CASTGQWKRNTEAFF. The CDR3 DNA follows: TGTGCCAGTACCGGACAGTGGAAAAGGAACACTGAAGCTTTCTTT. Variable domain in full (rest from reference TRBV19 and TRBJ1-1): DGGITQSPKYLFRKEGQNVTLSCEQNLNHDAMYWYRQDPGQGLRLIYYSQIVNDFQKGDIAEGYSVSREKKESFPLTVTSAQKNPTAFYLCASTGQWKRNTEAFFGQGTRLTVV.

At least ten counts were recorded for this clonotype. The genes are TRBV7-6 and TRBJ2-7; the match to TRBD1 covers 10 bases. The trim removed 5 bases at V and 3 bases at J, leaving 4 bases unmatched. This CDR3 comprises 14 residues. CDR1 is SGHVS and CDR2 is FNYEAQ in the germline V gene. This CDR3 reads CASSQRTGGYEQYF. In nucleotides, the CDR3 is TGTGCCAGCAGCCAAAGGACAGGGGGCTACGAGCAGTACTTC.

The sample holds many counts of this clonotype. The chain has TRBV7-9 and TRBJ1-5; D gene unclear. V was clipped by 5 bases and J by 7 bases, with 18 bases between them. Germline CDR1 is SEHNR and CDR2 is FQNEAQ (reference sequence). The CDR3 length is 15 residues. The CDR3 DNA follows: TGTGCCAGCAGCGCGCGATCAAACAAGACGCAGCCCCAGCATTTT. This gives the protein CASSARSNKTQPQHF.

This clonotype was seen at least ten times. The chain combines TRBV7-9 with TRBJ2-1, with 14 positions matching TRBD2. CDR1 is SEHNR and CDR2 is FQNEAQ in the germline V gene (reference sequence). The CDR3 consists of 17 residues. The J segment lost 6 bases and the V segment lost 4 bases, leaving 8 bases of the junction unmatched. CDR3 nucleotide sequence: TGTGCCAGCAGCTCAAGTGGGGGACTAGCGGGGGTCAATGAGCAGTTCTTC. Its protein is CASSSSGGLAGVNEQFF.

For the CDR3, the DNA is TGTGCCAGCAGTTTGGCCTTTCTGAACACTGAAGCTTTCTTT. It translates to CASSLAFLNTEAFF. V gene TRBV12-3 or TRBV12-4 combines with J gene TRBJ1-1; D gene ambiguous. V was trimmed by 3 bases and J by 0 bases, leaving 8 bases between them. The CDR3 is 14 amino acids.

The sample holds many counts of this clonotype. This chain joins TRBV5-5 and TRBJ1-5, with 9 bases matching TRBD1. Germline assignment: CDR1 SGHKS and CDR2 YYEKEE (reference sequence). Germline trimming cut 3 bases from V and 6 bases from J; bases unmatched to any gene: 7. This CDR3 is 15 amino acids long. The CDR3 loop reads CASSSGTGWIQPQHF. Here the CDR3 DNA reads TGTGCCAGCAGCTCGGGGACAGGGTGGATTCAGCCCCAGCATTTT.

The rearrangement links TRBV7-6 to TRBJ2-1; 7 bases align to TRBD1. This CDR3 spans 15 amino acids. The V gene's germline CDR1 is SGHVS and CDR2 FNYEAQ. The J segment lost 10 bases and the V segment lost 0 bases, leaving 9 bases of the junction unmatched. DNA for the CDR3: TGTGCCAGCAGCTTAGCGATAGGGGGCATGCAGGAGCAGTTCTTC. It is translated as CASSLAIGGMQEQFF.